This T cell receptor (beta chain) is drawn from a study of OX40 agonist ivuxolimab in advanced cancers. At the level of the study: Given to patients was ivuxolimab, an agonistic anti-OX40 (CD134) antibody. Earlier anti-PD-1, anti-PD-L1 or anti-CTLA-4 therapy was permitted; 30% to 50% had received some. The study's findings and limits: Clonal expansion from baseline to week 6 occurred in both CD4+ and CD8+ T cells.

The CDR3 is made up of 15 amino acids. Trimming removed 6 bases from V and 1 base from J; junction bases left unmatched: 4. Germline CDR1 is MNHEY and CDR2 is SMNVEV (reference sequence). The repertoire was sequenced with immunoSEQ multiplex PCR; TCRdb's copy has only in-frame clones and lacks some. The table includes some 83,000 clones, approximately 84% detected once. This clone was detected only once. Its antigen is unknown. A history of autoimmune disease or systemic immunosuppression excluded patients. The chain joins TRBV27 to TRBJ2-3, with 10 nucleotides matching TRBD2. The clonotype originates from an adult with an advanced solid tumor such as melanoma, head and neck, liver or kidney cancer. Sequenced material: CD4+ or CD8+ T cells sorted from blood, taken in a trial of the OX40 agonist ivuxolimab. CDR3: CASRHGTSGTDTQYF. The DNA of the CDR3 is TGTGCCAGCAGACACGGGACTAGCGGCACAGATACGCAGTATTTT.